The T cell receptor beta chain described here comes from a study of radiotherapy plus CTLA-4 blockade in lung cancer. This CDR3 is 13 amino acids long. The germline V and J ends were trimmed by 4 bases and 1 base, with 7 bases remaining between them. Germline CDR1 reads SGHDN; CDR2 reads FVKESK. Repertoires were generated with immunoSEQ multiplex PCR, while TCRdb's copy carries only in-frame clones and drops some. The sample consists of 60,000 to 85,000 clones, around nine tenths of them appearing once. The material sequenced was peripheral blood, taken from a patient treated with radiotherapy plus ipilimumab. The receptor's source is a human donor with non-small cell lung cancer who had stable disease on radiotherapy plus ipilimumab. This chain joins TRBV14 and TRBJ1-2, with D unresolved. The CDR3 sequence is CASSPTLNYGYTF. The CDR3 DNA reads TGTGCCAGCAGCCCCACACTTAACTATGGCTACACCTTC.